The T cell receptor (beta chain) described here comes from a study of technical replicates of blood from a handful of donors. TCRdb's copy holds only in-frame clones and misses some; the assay was immunoSEQ multiplex PCR. In the table there are around 65,000 clones, 80% to 90% of which are singletons. The ends lost 6 bases at V and 6 bases at J; junction bases unmatched: 14. Germline V gene data show CDR1 as SSHAT and CDR2 as FNYEAQ (reference sequence). CDR3 size: 18 residues. The chain joins TRBV7-7 to TRBJ2-2; 12 bases align to TRBD2. The material sequenced was PBMCs. This sequence originates from a human donor in good health. Some clones in this sample may be carry-over from other donors' samples. The DNA for the CDR3 is TGTGCCAGCAGTCCGGGACTAGCGGGTACTGGTGGAGCCGGGGAGCTGTTTTTT. Its protein product is CASSPGLAGTGGAGELFF.